Below are 24 T cell receptor beta chains sequenced from a single sample in a study of cytotoxic CD8 clonotypes in ibrutinib-treated CLL. Clones were read by immunoSEQ multiplex PCR, and TCRdb kept only the in-frame ones, dropping some. The table has about 11,000 clones, 75% to 85% seen once. Sequencing was performed on PBMCs, taken at disease progression, from a patient treated with ibrutinib. The receptors originated from a human donor with chronic lymphocytic leukemia.

The chain joins TRBV6-5 to TRBJ1-1; TRBD1 matches at 9 bases. The germline CDR1 and CDR2 sequences are MNHEY and SVGAGI. V was clipped by 6 bases and J by 4 bases; unmatched bases: 6. This CDR3 region has 14 residues. The CDR3 spells CASRPPTGGTEAFF. In nucleotides, the CDR3 is TGTGCCAGCAGACCCCCGACAGGGGGCACTGAAGCTTTCTTT.

In its sample, this clone was seen once. The chain carries TRBV7-8 and TRBJ1-1; TRBD1 is a possible D gene (5 bases). Germline values: CDR1 SGHVS, CDR2 FQNEAQ. The V and J ends lost 1 base and 4 bases respectively, with 7 bases between them. The CDR3 has 13 residues. CDR3 DNA: TGTGCCAGCAGCTTAGAGGGGCCCACTGAAGCTTTCTTT. It is translated as CASSLEGPTEAFF.

The V gene is TRBV5-1, the J gene TRBJ2-3; 12 nucleotides agree with TRBD2. This CDR3 contains 18 residues. V dropped 0 bases and J dropped 2; count of bases not matched to a gene: 7. CDR1 is SGHRS and CDR2 is YFSETQ in the germline V gene. CDR3 in DNA: TGCGCCAGCAGCTTGGTCCTAGCGGGAGGGCCCGTCACAGATACGCAGTATTTT. Translation: CASSLVLAGGPVTDTQYF.

Note on this clone: Lacking the conserved final phenylalanine or tryptophan, this CDR3 likely reflects a read error. The DNA is omitted, as the CDR3 cannot be located on it reliably, and the CDR3 follows TCRdb's listing. The chain employs TRBV5-6 and TRBJ1-2; the table's TRBD1 call for D was not verified on the DNA. In germline, CDR1 is SGHDT, CDR2 YYEEEE. 13 amino acids form the CDR3, both terminal residues included. The CDR3 protein is CASSLAGTGTLFI.

This chain connects TRBV7-2 to TRBJ2-2; 9 bases are shared with TRBD2. The CDR3 contains 19 residues. J lost 5 bases, V lost 5 bases, and 18 bases had no gene match. Germline V CDR1 and CDR2: SGHTA, FQGNSA. CDR3 sequence: CASSPRGPLGSGRTGELFF. The CDR3 coding sequence is TGTGCCAGCAGCCCAAGGGGGCCCCTGGGTAGCGGGAGAACCGGGGAGCTGTTTTTT.

The chain has TRBV29-1 and TRBJ2-7; D call uncertain. This CDR3 is 11 amino acids long. Trimming pared 4 bases from V and 1 base from J, leaving 5 bases between. Germline V gene lookup returns CDR1 SQVTM and CDR2 ANQGSEA. For the CDR3, the DNA is TGCAGCGTTGTGTGGTCCTACGAGCAGTACTTC. This codes for CSVVWSYEQYF.

This clone has only one observation. CDR3 sequence: CASSQTHSNEQFF. The DNA of the CDR3 is TGCGCCAGCAGCCAAACCCACAGCAATGAGCAGTTCTTC. The gene calls are TRBV4-1 and TRBJ2-1, with D unresolved. In germline, CDR1 is MGHRA, CDR2 YSYEKL. The V end was cut by 2 bases, the J end by 6 bases, with 8 bases between. CDR3 length equals 13 residues.

This clone came up a few times. J is TRBJ1-2 and V is TRBV7-9; 8 nucleotides line up with TRBD1. The CDR3 is 18 amino acids. CDR1 and CDR2 from the germline V gene are SEHNR and FQNEAQ (reference sequence). The J segment lost 2 bases and the V segment lost 3 bases, leaving 14 bases of the junction unmatched. The CDR3 protein is CASSFWTGKHKGNYGYTF. For the CDR3, the DNA is TGTGCCAGCAGCTTTTGGACAGGGAAACACAAGGGCAACTATGGCTACACCTTC.

Only one count was recorded for this clone. This sequence joins TRBV5-4 and TRBJ2-1; the D gene could be TRBD1 or TRBD2 (5 bases each). The CDR3 spans 16 residues. The ends were cut back, 0 bases at V and 0 bases at J, with 10 bases in the middle. Germline V lookup: CDR1 SGHNT, CDR2 YYREEE (reference sequence). The CDR3 spells CASSLAGQLSYNEQFF. CDR3 sequence (DNA): TGTGCCAGCAGCTTGGCGGGGCAGCTCTCCTACAATGAGCAGTTCTTC.

The chain carries TRBV18 and TRBJ1-1; 8 nucleotides align to TRBD1. In germline, CDR1 is KGHSH, CDR2 LQKENI. The J segment lost 1 base and the V segment lost 6 bases, leaving 4 bases of the junction unmatched. This CDR3 spans 14 amino acids. Here the CDR3 reads CASSGTGENTEAFF. The CDR3 region has the DNA TGTGCCAGCTCTGGGACAGGCGAGAACACTGAAGCTTTCTTT.

J is TRBJ1-6 and V is TRBV19; D gene ambiguous. Trimming pared 2 bases from V and 9 bases from J, leaving 14 bases between. CDR3 length: 15 amino acids. Looked up from germline, CDR1 is LNHDA and CDR2 is SQIVND (reference sequence). CDR3 amino acids: CASSIKGRFASPLHF. As DNA, the CDR3 is TGTGCCAGTAGTATAAAAGGGCGATTTGCTTCACCCCTCCACTTT.

The V and J genes are TRBV5-1 and TRBJ1-4, with D perhaps matching TRBD1 (6 bases). The V gene's germline CDR1 is SGHRS and CDR2 YFSETQ. This CDR3 region has 12 residues. V dropped 4 bases and J dropped 7 bases, with 8 bases sitting between them. CDR3 protein: CASSARGEKLFF. In DNA form, the CDR3 reads TGCGCCAGCAGCGCCAGGGGTGAAAAACTGTTTTTT.

This chain joins TRBV7-9 and TRBJ2-3, with D perhaps TRBD1 or TRBD2 (5 bases each). Germline V CDR1 and CDR2: SEHNR, FQNEAQ (reference sequence). V shed 4 bases and J shed 2 bases, with 16 bases lying between them. This CDR3 is 16 amino acids long. This CDR3 reads CASSYALGVITDTQYF. The CDR3 DNA reads TGTGCCAGCAGCTATGCATTGGGGGTCATCACAGATACGCAGTATTTT.

The CDR3: CAWVLGGGSTGELFF. The DNA of the CDR3 is TGTGCCTGGGTTCTAGGGGGAGGGAGTACCGGGGAGCTGTTTTTT. V and J are TRBV30 and TRBJ2-2; D is perhaps TRBD2 (7 bases). Germline CDR1 GTSNPN, CDR2 SVGIG (reference sequence). V lost 5 bases, J lost 5 bases, and 18 bases lay in between. The CDR3 runs 15 residues.

This chain joins TRBV29-1 and TRBJ1-5, with D unclear. Trimming pared 5 bases from V and 6 bases from J, leaving 17 bases between. Germline V gene data show CDR1 as SQVTM and CDR2 as ANQGSEA. The CDR3 runs 14 residues. Here the CDR3 reads CSVRNGEGSQPQHF. The CDR3 DNA reads TGCAGCGTTCGGAATGGCGAAGGGAGTCAGCCCCAGCATTTT.

In its sample, this clone was seen a few times. The chain has TRBV15 and TRBJ2-5; D might be TRBD1 (5 bases). Germline-derived CDR1 and CDR2 are LNHNV and YYDKDF (reference sequence). V lost 2 bases to trimming and J lost 7 bases, with 17 bases between them. This CDR3 is built from 15 residues. The CDR3 region is CATSRYTTGLGTQYF. Here the CDR3 DNA reads TGTGCCACCAGCAGATATACCACAGGTTTAGGGACCCAGTACTTC.

This clone was seen a few times. V usage is TRBV2 and J usage is TRBJ2-1; D gene ambiguous. The CDR3 has 13 amino acids. Germline CDR1 reads SNHLY; CDR2 reads FYNNEI. Trimming removed 1 base at V and 8 bases at J, with 9 bases between. CDR3 DNA sequence: TGTGCCAGCAGTGAAGTCCGAGGCGATGAGCAGTTCTTC. As protein: CASSEVRGDEQFF.

CDR3 DNA: TGTGCCAGCAGCCCCATGGGCGGCGATGGCTACACCTTC. Translation: CASSPMGGDGYTF. V gene TRBV6-1 combines with J gene TRBJ1-2; D ambiguous. Germline-derived CDR1 and CDR2 are MNHNS and SASEGT. The CDR3 length is 13 residues. Trimming took 6 bases from V and 6 from J, leaving 14 bases between them.

DNA for the CDR3: TGTGCCAGCTCACCCGCTCGCGATAGCAATCAGCCCCAGCATTTT. It encodes CASSPARDSNQPQHF. This chain joins TRBV18 and TRBJ1-5; no firm D call. Deletions cut 3 bases from V and 0 bases from J, with 9 bases between. Germline V gene sequence: CDR1 KGHSH, CDR2 LQKENI. The CDR3 loop spans 15 amino acids.

This clone is a singleton in its sample. This sequence joins TRBV7-2 and TRBJ2-7; D is uncertain. The germline CDR1 and CDR2 sequences are SGHTA and FQGNSA. The CDR3 runs to 12 residues. The V and J ends lost 4 bases and 5 bases respectively, with 9 bases between them. DNA for the CDR3: TGTGCCAGCAGCTCTCGATACAACGAGCAGTACTTC. It specifies CASSSRYNEQYF.

The chain has TRBV18 and TRBJ2-2; no clear D. This CDR3 spans 14 amino acids. Trimming took off 6 bases at V and 0 bases at J, with 8 bases between the two ends. Germline CDR1 is KGHSH and CDR2 is LQKENI. CDR3 nucleotides: TGTGCCAGCTCGGCTAGGTCGAACACCGGGGAGCTGTTTTTT. This translates into CASSARSNTGELFF.

The chain couples TRBV7-9 to TRBJ1-2; no clear D gene. The length of the CDR3 is 14 residues. From germline, CDR1 is SEHNR and CDR2 FQNEAQ (reference sequence). The ends were cut back, 3 bases at V and 4 bases at J, with 12 bases in the middle. CDR3 nucleotides: TGTGCCAGCAGCTTGGAGGGAGGCCCCTATGGCTACACCTTC. Amino acid sequence: CASSLEGGPYGYTF. The full variable domain, in which reference TRBV7-9 and TRBJ1-2 provide the parts outside the CDR3, is DTGVSQNPRHKITKRGQNVTFRCDPISEHNRLYWYRQTLGQGPEFLTYFQNEAQLEKSRLLSDRFSAERPKGSFSTLEIQRTEQGDSAMYLCASSLEGGPYGYTFGSGTRLTVV.

The V call is TRBV27, the J call TRBJ2-1, with 8 bases aligning to TRBD2. Losses at the gene ends were 4 bases for V and 12 bases for J; bases not matched to a gene: 8. In germline, CDR1 is MNHEY, CDR2 SMNVEV (reference sequence). The CDR3 sequence is 13 residues long. The CDR3 region has the DNA TGTGCCAGCAGTTCCCCGGGGGGGCCACGGCAGTTCTTC. Translated: CASSSPGGPRQFF.

J is TRBJ1-1 and V is TRBV7-3, with a tentative D call TRBD1 (5 bases). The germline V gene has CDR1 SGHTA and CDR2 FQGTGA. The CDR3 has 13 residues. V was pared by 5 bases and J by 1 base, with 8 bases between. The CDR3 coding sequence is TGTGCCAGCAGCCAAAGGGGGAACACTGAAGCTTTCTTT. This gives the protein CASSQRGNTEAFF. The entire variable domain, with the rest obtained from reference TRBV7-3 and TRBJ1-1, is as follows: GAGVSQTPSNKVTEKGKYVELRCDPISGHTALYWYRQSLGQGPEFLIYFQGTGAADDSGLPNDRFFAVRPEGSVSTLKIQRTERGDSAVYLCASSQRGNTEAFFGQGTRLTVV.